These 17 T cell receptor beta chains were sequenced from one sample in a study of tumor and adjacent non-tumor tissue in lung cancer. This sample's RNA came from whole unsorted tissue. More than 3 cm separated this lung sample from the edge of the tumor. TCRbeta libraries were built with three rounds of nested PCR, modified from ARM-PCR. TCRdb re-derived calls from the multiplex PCR reads in MiXCR, one entry per CDR3 protein. The top ten clones hold 35% to 50% of a sample with approximately 68,000 distinct CDR3 sequences, around 76% of them seen once. The sequenced sample consisted of distant non-tumor lung tissue. The source of these receptors is a man aged 55 to 70 with non-small cell lung cancer.

This clonotype was detected only once. The junction does not match germline at one end; this may be a read error. This chain connects TRBV13 to TRBJ2-1; possible D gene TRBD2, 6 bases. Germline V lookup: CDR1 PRHDT, CDR2 FYEKMQ (reference sequence). The CDR3 has 15 amino acids. CDR3 DNA: TGTGTCAGCAGCTTGCGGACTATCGCCTGGAATGAGCAGTTCTTC. Translating it yields CVSSLRTIAWNEQFF.

A remark on this clonotype: This could be a read error, since a much larger clone is one nucleotide away. J is TRBJ2-2 and V is TRBV2; the D is unclear. The CDR3 consists of 11 residues. Germline V gene data show CDR1 as SNHLY and CDR2 as FYNNEI. The CDR3: CAGSESGELFF. The CDR3 region has the DNA TGTGCCGGCAGTGAATCCGGGGAGCTGTTTTTT.

CDR3 sequence reads: CASSSPGCDKTQYF. As DNA, the CDR3 is TGTGCCAGCAGTTCGCCGGGATGCGATAAAACGCAGTATTTT. The chain recombines TRBV11-3 with TRBJ2-3, with a possible D match to TRBD2 (5 bases). V lost 6 bases, J lost 9 bases, and 19 bases lay in between. This CDR3 contains 14 residues. Per the germline V gene, CDR1 is SGHNT and CDR2 is YENEEA.

A note on this clonotype: Since a much larger clone is just one base distant, this may be a read error. V gene TRBV14 combines with J gene TRBJ2-1; no definite D call. Germline CDR1 reads SGHDN; CDR2 reads FVKESK. This CDR3 region has 14 residues. The CDR3 here is CANSRDLSDNEQFF. The CDR3 DNA sequence: TGTGCCAACAGCCGAGACTTGTCCGACAATGAGCAGTTCTTC.

As regards this clonotype: One end of the junction does not line up with germline, which may come from a read error. V is TRBV12-3 or TRBV12-4 and J is TRBJ2-7, with D perhaps TRBD2 (6 bases). The CDR3 sequence is 14 residues long. The CDR3 region has the DNA TGTGCCAACAGTTCTTATGCGGGGTCCTACGAGCTGTACTTC. Protein sequence: CANSSYAGSYELYF.

V is TRBV2 and J is TRBJ2-7, with a tentative D call TRBD1 (6 bases). V was trimmed by 8 bases and J by 4 bases, leaving 24 bases between them. The CDR3 loop spans 16 amino acids. The germline gives CDR1 SNHLY, CDR2 FYNNEI. CDR3 bases: TGTGCCAGCTGGGAAGCGGCCGTCATACAGGGATACGAGCAGTACTTC. Protein product: CASWEAAVIQGYEQYF.

This clonotype was recorded once. A much more abundant neighbour one base away suggests this may be a read error. The chain uses TRBV20-1 and TRBJ2-3; D call uncertain. V gave up 3 bases and J gave up 2 bases, with 6 bases separating them. This CDR3 spans 12 amino acids. Germline-derived CDR1 and CDR2 are DFQATT and SNEGSKA (reference sequence). This CDR3 reads CSASRPTDTQYF. CDR3 sequence (DNA): TGCAGTGCTAGTAGACCCACAGATACGCAGTATTTT.

Comments on this clonotype: A read error is possible here, since a much larger clone lies one base away. V is TRBV7-8 and J is TRBJ2-1; D may be TRBD2 (5 bases). The V gene lost 5 bases and the J gene lost 6 bases, with 14 bases spanning the gap. The germline V gene encodes CDR1 SGHVS and CDR2 FQNEAQ. The CDR3 sequence is 14 residues long. CDR3 nucleotides: TGTGCCAGCAGCGCGGAGAACCGGGGCAATGAGCAGTTCTTC. Its translation: CASSAENRGNEQFF.

For this clonotype: This may be a read error, as it is one base from a much larger clone. This rearrangement joins TRBV13 to TRBJ2-7; tentative D call: TRBD2 (5 bases). Per the germline V gene, CDR1 is PRHDT and CDR2 is FYEKMQ (reference sequence). Trimming removed 8 bases from V and 3 bases from J, with 17 bases in between. The CDR3 has 14 amino acids. The CDR3 bases are TGTGCCAGCTCCCGGAATAGCGAGATCTACGAGCAGTACTTC. Translation gives CASSRNSEIYEQYF.

In regard to this clonotype: One junction end does not reproduce the germline sequence, and a read error may be involved. V usage is TRBV20-1 and J usage is TRBJ2-3; 8 bases map to TRBD2. This CDR3 is built from 15 residues. Germline V gene data show CDR1 as DFQATT and CDR2 as SNEGSKA (reference sequence). This CDR3 is CSFYAREGSTNTRYF. In DNA form, the CDR3 reads TGCAGTTTTTACGCTCGGGAGGGGAGCACAAATACGCGGTATTTT.

Comment on this clonotype: Since the CDR3 does not end with the conserved phenylalanine or tryptophan, this likely comes from a read error. The chain links TRBV6-5 to TRBJ2-2; D unclear. CDR1 and CDR2 from the germline V gene are MNHEY and SVGAGI. This CDR3 region has 12 residues. V was shortened by 8 bases and J by 2 bases, with 6 bases between the two germline ends. The CDR3 region has the DNA TGTGCCAGCGGCGGAAACACCGGGGAGCTGTTTTAT. This encodes CASGGNTGELFY.

This chain joins TRBV4-1 and TRBJ2-3; D not resolved. The CDR3 is 14 residues long. V lost 9 bases, J lost 4 bases, and 17 bases lay in between. CDR1 is MGHRA and CDR2 is YSYEKL in the germline V gene. CDR3 loop: CASSQEMPSDTQYF. The CDR3 bases are TGCGCCAGTAGTCAAGAGATGCCCTCAGATACGCAGTATTTT.

Turning to this clonotype: This is likely a read error, given that the CDR3 carries no conserved phenylalanine or tryptophan at its end. This chain uses TRBV6-5 with TRBJ2-6; D is unresolved. Per germline, CDR1 MNHEY and CDR2 SVGAGI. CDR3 length equals 13 residues. Here the CDR3 reads CASSYGGANVLTL. The CDR3 nucleotides are TGTGCTAGCAGTTACGGTGGGGCCAACGTCCTGACTTTG.

This clonotype was counted ten times or more. The chain couples TRBV20-1 to TRBJ2-2; 12 nucleotides line up with TRBD1. Trimming removed 0 bases from V and 1 base from J; junction bases left unmatched: 9. Germline V lookup: CDR1 DFQATT, CDR2 SNEGSKA (reference sequence). The CDR3 sequence is 19 residues long. CDR3 loop: CSARDGIGTGGQNTGELFF. CDR3 DNA sequence: TGCAGTGCTAGAGATGGAATTGGGACAGGGGGCCAGAACACCGGGGAGCTGTTTTTT.

Comments on this clonotype: In this CDR3 the conserved last residue, phenylalanine or tryptophan, is missing, so a read error is likely. V gene TRBV6-1 combines with J gene TRBJ2-3; the D gene is possibly TRBD1 (5 bases). The CDR3 extends over 15 amino acids. CDR1 and CDR2 (germline): MNHNS, SASEGT. The CDR3 loop is CVSSEHQGSTDTQYL. The CDR3 DNA follows: TGTGTCAGCAGTGAACATCAGGGTAGCACAGATACGCAGTATTTG.

The V call is TRBV29-1, the J call TRBJ1-2; D is perhaps TRBD1 (5 bases). Germline lookup yields CDR1 SQVTM and CDR2 ANQGSEA. CDR3 size: 12 residues. CDR3 coding DNA: TGCAACATAGGGGAGTTAGGTTATGGCTACACCTTC. Translating it yields CNIGELGYGYTF.

A remark on this clonotype: At one boundary the junction diverges from the germline segment, which might be a read error. The chain joins TRBV6-2 or TRBV6-3 to TRBJ2-5, with a possible D match to TRBD2 (5 bases). Per the germline V gene, CDR1 is MNHEY and CDR2 is SVGEGT. This CDR3 region has 11 residues. CDR3 bases: TGTGCCATCAGCCCAAGGGAGACCCAGTACTTT. Translated, it gives CAISPRETQYF.